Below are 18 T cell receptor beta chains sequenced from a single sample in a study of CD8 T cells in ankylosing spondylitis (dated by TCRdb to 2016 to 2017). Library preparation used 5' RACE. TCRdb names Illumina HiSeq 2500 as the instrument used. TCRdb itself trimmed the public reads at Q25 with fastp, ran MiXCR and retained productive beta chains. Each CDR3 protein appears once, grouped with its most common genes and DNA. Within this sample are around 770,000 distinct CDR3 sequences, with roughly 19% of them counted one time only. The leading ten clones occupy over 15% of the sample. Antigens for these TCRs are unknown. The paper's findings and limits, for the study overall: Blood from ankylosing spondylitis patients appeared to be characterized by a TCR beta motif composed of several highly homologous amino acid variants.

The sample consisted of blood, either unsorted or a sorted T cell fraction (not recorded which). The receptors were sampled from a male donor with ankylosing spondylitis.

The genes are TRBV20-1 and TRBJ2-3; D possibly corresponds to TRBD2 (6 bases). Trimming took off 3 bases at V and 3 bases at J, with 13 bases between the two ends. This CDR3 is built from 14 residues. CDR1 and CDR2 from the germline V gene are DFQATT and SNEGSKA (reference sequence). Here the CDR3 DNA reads TGCAGTGCTAGGGTTAGCGGTGGGACAGATACGCAGTATTTT. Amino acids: CSARVSGGTDTQYF.

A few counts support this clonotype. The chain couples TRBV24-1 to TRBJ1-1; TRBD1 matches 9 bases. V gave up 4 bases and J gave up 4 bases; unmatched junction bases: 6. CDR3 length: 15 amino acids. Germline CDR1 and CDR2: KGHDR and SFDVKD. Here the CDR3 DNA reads TGTGCCACCAGTGAGTCCGGGACAGGGCCCACTGAAGCTTTCTTT. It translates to CATSESGTGPTEAFF.

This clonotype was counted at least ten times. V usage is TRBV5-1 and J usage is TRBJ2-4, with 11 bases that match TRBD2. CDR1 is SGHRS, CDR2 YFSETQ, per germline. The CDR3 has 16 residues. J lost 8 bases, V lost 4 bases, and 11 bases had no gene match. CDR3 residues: CASSRSPGTSGDIQYF. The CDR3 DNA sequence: TGCGCCAGCAGCCGTTCCCCTGGGACTAGCGGAGACATTCAGTACTTC.

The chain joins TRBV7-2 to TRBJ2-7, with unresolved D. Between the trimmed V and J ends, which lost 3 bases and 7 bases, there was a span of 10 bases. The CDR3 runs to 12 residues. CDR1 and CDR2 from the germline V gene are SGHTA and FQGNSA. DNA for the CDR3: TGTGCCAGCAGCTTCGGAAAAGGGGAGCAGTACTTC. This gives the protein CASSFGKGEQYF.

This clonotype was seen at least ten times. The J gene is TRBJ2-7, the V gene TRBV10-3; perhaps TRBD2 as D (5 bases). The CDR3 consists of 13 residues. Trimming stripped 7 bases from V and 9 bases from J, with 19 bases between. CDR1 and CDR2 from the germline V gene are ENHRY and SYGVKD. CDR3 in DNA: TGTGCCATCACCCCGGACTCCTCTTTGGGGCAGTACTTC. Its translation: CAITPDSSLGQYF.

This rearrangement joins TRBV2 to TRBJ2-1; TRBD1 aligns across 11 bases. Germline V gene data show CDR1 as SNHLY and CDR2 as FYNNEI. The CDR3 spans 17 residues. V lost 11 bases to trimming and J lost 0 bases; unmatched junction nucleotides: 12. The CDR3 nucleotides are TGTGCCGTGACCGGGACAGGGGGTGGGAGCTCCTACAATGAGCAGTTCTTC. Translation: CAVTGTGGGSSYNEQFF.

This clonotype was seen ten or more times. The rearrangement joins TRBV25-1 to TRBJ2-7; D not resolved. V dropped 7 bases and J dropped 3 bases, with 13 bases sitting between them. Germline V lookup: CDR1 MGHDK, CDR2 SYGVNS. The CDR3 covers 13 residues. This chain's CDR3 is CASTPSGSYEQYF. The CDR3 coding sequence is TGTGCCAGCACCCCATCGGGCAGCTACGAGCAGTACTTC.

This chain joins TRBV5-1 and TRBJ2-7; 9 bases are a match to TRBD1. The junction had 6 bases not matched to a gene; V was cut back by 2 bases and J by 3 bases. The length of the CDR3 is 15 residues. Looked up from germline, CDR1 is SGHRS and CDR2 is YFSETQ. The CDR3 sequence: CASSFETGGVYEQYF. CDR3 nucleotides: TGCGCCAGCAGCTTCGAGACAGGGGGTGTCTACGAGCAGTACTTC.

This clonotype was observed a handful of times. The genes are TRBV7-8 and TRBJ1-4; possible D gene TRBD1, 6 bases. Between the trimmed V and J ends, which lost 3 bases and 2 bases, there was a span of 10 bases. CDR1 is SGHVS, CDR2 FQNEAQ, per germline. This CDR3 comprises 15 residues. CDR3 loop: CASSFQGRTNEKLFF. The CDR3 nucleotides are TGTGCCAGCAGCTTCCAGGGGCGCACTAATGAAAAACTGTTTTTT.

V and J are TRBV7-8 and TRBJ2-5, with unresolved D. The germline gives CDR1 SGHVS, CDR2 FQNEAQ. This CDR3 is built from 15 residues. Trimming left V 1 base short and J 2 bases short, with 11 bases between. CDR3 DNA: TGTGCCAGCAGCTTAGAAGGTCACGCACAAGAGACCCAGTACTTC. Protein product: CASSLEGHAQETQYF.

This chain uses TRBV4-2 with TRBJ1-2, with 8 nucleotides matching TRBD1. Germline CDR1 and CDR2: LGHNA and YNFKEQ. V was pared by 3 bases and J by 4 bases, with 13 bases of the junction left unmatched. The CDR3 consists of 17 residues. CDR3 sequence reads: CASSQSGTGDNLYGYTF. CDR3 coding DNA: TGTGCCAGCAGCCAGTCCGGGACAGGAGATAACCTCTATGGCTACACCTTC.

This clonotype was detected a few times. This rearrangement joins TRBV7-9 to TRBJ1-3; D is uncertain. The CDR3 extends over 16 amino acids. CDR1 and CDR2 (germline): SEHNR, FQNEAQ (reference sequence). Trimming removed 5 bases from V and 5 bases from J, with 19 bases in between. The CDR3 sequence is CASSPNLSGIRNTIYF. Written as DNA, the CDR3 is TGTGCCAGCAGCCCCAATTTGAGCGGGATCCGAAACACCATATATTTT.

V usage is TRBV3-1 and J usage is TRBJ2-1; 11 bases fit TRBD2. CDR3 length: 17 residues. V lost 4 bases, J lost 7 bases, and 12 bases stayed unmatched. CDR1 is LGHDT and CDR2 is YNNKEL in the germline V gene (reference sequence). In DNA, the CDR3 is TGTGCCAGCAGCCCCGACCGTTTAGCGGGGGGGTTTAATGAGCAGTTCTTC. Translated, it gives CASSPDRLAGGFNEQFF.

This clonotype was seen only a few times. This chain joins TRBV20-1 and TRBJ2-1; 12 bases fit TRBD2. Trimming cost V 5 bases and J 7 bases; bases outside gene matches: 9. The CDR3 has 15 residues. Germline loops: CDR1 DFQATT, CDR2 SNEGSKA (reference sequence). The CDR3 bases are TGCAGTGCTCCACTGGGGACTAGCGGGTTGAATGAGCAGTTCTTC. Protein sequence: CSAPLGTSGLNEQFF.

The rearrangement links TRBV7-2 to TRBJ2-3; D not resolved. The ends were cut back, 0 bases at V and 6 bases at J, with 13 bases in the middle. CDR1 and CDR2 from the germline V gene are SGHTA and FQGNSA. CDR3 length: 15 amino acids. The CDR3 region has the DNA TGTGCCAGCAGCTTAGCGCTTTATACGTCGGATACGCAGTATTTT. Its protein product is CASSLALYTSDTQYF.

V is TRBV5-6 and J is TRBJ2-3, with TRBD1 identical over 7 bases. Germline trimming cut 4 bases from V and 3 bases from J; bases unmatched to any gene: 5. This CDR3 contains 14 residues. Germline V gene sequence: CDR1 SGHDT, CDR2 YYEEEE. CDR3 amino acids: CASSPEQGTDTQYF. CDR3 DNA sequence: TGTGCCAGCAGCCCTGAACAGGGGACAGATACGCAGTATTTT.

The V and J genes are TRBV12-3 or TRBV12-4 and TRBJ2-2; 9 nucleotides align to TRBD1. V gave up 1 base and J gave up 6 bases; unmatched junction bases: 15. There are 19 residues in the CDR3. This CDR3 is CASSLVRGSGTGIPGELFF. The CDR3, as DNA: TGTGCCAGCAGTTTAGTGCGAGGATCCGGGACAGGGATCCCCGGGGAGCTGTTTTTT.

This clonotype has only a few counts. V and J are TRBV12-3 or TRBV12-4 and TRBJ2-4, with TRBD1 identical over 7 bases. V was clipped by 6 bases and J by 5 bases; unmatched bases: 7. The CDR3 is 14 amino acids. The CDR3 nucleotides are TGTGCCAGCAGCTCCCCCGGGACAGAAAACATTCAGTACTTC. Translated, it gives CASSSPGTENIQYF.